This TCR beta chain originates from a study of identical twins. Study-level findings and limits: Twins shared beta out-of-frame sequences in excess, but this excess was weaker. For monozygotic twins, models underestimated out-of-frame TCR alpha sharing. The study based its conclusions on cross-sectional statistical analysis and did not follow the same donors.

There are a few counts of this clonotype. Its target is not known. Template switching introduced a universal primer site, and the cDNA bore unique molecular identifiers. MiXCR, run by TCRdb on the 5' RACE reads, gives a single entry per CDR3 protein. There are 310,000 or so distinct CDR3 sequences in the sample; around 9.7% occur only once, and 6% to 8.5% lies in the top ten. The length of the CDR3 is 17 residues. V was clipped by 4 bases and J by 4 bases, with 18 bases between them. The germline V gene encodes CDR1 SGHKS and CDR2 YYEKEE (reference sequence). The data also belong to a second study, concerning yellow fever vaccine responses in identical twins.

The source material was CD8+ T cells sorted from blood. The chain has TRBV5-5 and TRBJ2-6; D may correspond to TRBD1 or TRBD2 (5 bases each). The clonotype comes from a woman aged 18-29 years in good health. The CDR3 coding sequence is TGTGCCAGCAGCGTTCGGGGACCCACGCCCGGGGCCAACGTCCTGACTTTC. This encodes CASSVRGPTPGANVLTF.